This is a list of T cell receptor beta chains from one sample in a study of identical twins. TCRdb recomputed calls from the 5' RACE reads with MiXCR, one row per CDR3 protein. The sample includes around 690,000 distinct CDR3 sequences, 21% of them seen just once. Separately, the same data were catalogued under a study of T cells expressing NK-cell markers.

Sequencing used PBMCs. The source of these receptors is a woman aged 18-29 years in good health. CDR3s include the opening cysteine and the closing phenylalanine or tryptophan. The D gene is left open where the match is weak. The listing skips clone size in some rows; elsewhere it reads once, few, many or a size class.

D gene: .; clone size: many; J gene: TRBJ2-7; V gene: TRBV3-1; CDR3 DNA: TGTGCCAGCAGCCAGACAGGGAGGGAGCAGTACTTC; CDR3 protein: CASSQTGREQYF
D gene: .; clone size: few; J gene: TRBJ2-7; V gene: TRBV28; CDR3 DNA: TGTGCCAGCAGATTAGGGGACTACGAGCAGTACTTC; CDR3 protein: CASRLGDYEQYF
D gene: .; clone size: .; J gene: TRBJ2-5; V gene: TRBV7-2; CDR3 DNA: TGTGCCAGCAGCAGGGGGTACCAAGAGACCCAGTACTTC; CDR3 protein: CASSRGYQETQYF
D gene: .; clone size: once; J gene: TRBJ1-1; V gene: TRBV14; CDR3 DNA: TGTGCCAGCAGCCAAAGAATCAGAGGCAACACTGAAGCTTTCTTT; CDR3 protein: CASSQRIRGNTEAFF
D gene: .; clone size: .; J gene: TRBJ2-3; V gene: TRBV7-9; CDR3 DNA: TGTGCCAGCAGCTTGGGCAGGGGTTTCAGTGGACAGTATTTT; CDR3 protein: CASSLGRGFSGQYF
D gene: .; clone size: many; J gene: TRBJ2-7; V gene: TRBV6-6; CDR3 DNA: TGTGCCAGCAGTTTAAGCCAAACCTACGAGCAGTACTTC; CDR3 protein: CASSLSQTYEQYF
D gene: .; clone size: many; J gene: TRBJ1-2; V gene: TRBV5-6; CDR3 DNA: TGTGCCAGCAGCTTGTGGGCGGAGCTCGGTGGCTACACCTTC; CDR3 protein: CASSLWAELGGYTF
D gene: .; clone size: .; J gene: TRBJ2-1; V gene: TRBV4-3; CDR3 DNA: TGCGCCAGCAGCCAAGTAATTTTTGGAGGGAGTGGTCTTGACTTC; CDR3 protein: CASSQVIFGGSGLDF
D gene: .; clone size: many; J gene: TRBJ2-6; V gene: TRBV11-2; CDR3 DNA: TGTGCCAGCAGCTTCCGAATGGACATCTCTGGGGCCAACGTCCTGACTTTC; CDR3 protein: CASSFRMDISGANVLTF
D gene: TRBD1; clone size: few; J gene: TRBJ2-3; V gene: TRBV29-1; CDR3 DNA: TGCAGCGTCGTAACAGGGGTGGATACGCAGTATTTT; CDR3 protein: CSVVTGVDTQYF
D gene: TRBD2; clone size: few; J gene: TRBJ2-1; V gene: TRBV10-2; CDR3 DNA: TGCGCCAGCAGGGCTAGCGGGAAGCCCAATGAGCAGTTCTTC; CDR3 protein: CASRASGKPNEQFF
D gene: TRBD2; clone size: few; J gene: TRBJ2-1; V gene: TRBV4-3; CDR3 DNA: TGCGCCAGCAGCCGTAGCGGGAGAAGTCGGAATGAGCAGTTCTTC; CDR3 protein: CASSRSGRSRNEQFF
D gene: .; clone size: .; J gene: TRBJ2-3; V gene: TRBV12-3/TRBV12-4; CDR3 DNA: TGTGCCAGCAACACGCGGAAGGGGGAAGGGGTCACAGATACGCAGTATTTT; CDR3 protein: CASNTRKGEGVTDTQYF
D gene: TRBD1; clone size: .; J gene: TRBJ2-1; V gene: TRBV24-1; CDR3 DNA: TGTGCCACCAGTGAGGGGGGACAGGCGGACGAGCAGTTCTTC; CDR3 protein: CATSEGGQADEQFF
D gene: TRBD2; clone size: many; J gene: TRBJ2-3; V gene: TRBV20-1; CDR3 DNA: TGCAGTGCCTATAGCGGGGGGGCCGGGTCAGATACGCAGTATTTT; CDR3 protein: CSAYSGGAGSDTQYF
D gene: TRBD2; clone size: .; J gene: TRBJ2-3; V gene: TRBV20-1; CDR3 DNA: TGCAGTGCTCGACTAGCGGAGACACCCACAGATACGCAGTATTTT; CDR3 protein: CSARLAETPTDTQYF
D gene: .; clone size: few; J gene: TRBJ1-1; V gene: TRBV20-1; CDR3 DNA: TGCAGTGCTAGAGTTCCGGGTCAGATGAACACTGAAGCTTTCTTT; CDR3 protein: CSARVPGQMNTEAFF
D gene: .; clone size: .; J gene: TRBJ2-3; V gene: TRBV30; CDR3 DNA: TGTGCCTGGAGTGTACAGTATGAGTCGGGAACGCAGTATTTT; CDR3 protein: CAWSVQYESGTQYF
D gene: TRBD1; clone size: .; J gene: TRBJ2-2; V gene: TRBV12-3/TRBV12-4; CDR3 DNA: TGTGTCAGCAGTACCGCCGGGACAGGGGTCGGGGAGCTGTTTTTT; CDR3 protein: CVSSTAGTGVGELFF
D gene: .; clone size: .; J gene: TRBJ1-1; V gene: TRBV5-1; CDR3 DNA: TGCGCCAGCAGCTCACGGGACCCGGGGACTGAAGCTTTCTTT; CDR3 protein: CASSSRDPGTEAFF
D gene: .; clone size: .; J gene: TRBJ2-1; V gene: TRBV5-1; CDR3 DNA: TGCGCCAGCAGCGGGGATGACTCAGAGCAGTTCTTC; CDR3 protein: CASSGDDSEQFF
D gene: .; clone size: many; J gene: TRBJ2-2; V gene: TRBV6-4; CDR3 DNA: TGTGCCAGCAGTGACTCCGCGGGTGCCGGGGAGCTGTTTTTT; CDR3 protein: CASSDSAGAGELFF
D gene: .; clone size: .; J gene: TRBJ2-7; V gene: TRBV6-1; CDR3 DNA: TGTGCCAGCAAAGGTTCCAGCGGCCTCCACGGGGAGCAGTACTTC; CDR3 protein: CASKGSSGLHGEQYF
D gene: TRBD1; clone size: .; J gene: TRBJ1-6; V gene: TRBV6-1; CDR3 DNA: TGTGCCAGCAGTGAAGGGTTTGACAGGGGCAAGGATTCACCCCTCCACTTT; CDR3 protein: CASSEGFDRGKDSPLHF
D gene: .; clone size: many; J gene: TRBJ2-5; V gene: TRBV20-1; CDR3 DNA: TGCAGTGCGTCTCGTCCGGGACGCTCACAAGAGACCCAGTACTTC; CDR3 protein: CSASRPGRSQETQYF
D gene: TRBD2; clone size: many; J gene: TRBJ2-1; V gene: TRBV7-2; CDR3 DNA: TGTGCCAGCAGCTTCCAAACTAGCGGGAGGTACAATGAGCAGTTCTTC; CDR3 protein: CASSFQTSGRYNEQFF
D gene: .; clone size: many; J gene: TRBJ2-7; V gene: TRBV12-3/TRBV12-4; CDR3 DNA: TGTGCCAGCACCTCCACCCCAGGGGTTACCTACGAGCAGTACTTC; CDR3 protein: CASTSTPGVTYEQYF
D gene: .; clone size: .; J gene: TRBJ2-7; V gene: TRBV5-1; CDR3 DNA: TGCGCCAGCAGCCCAAAGATTGGGACCCCGGGGAACGAGCAGTACTTC; CDR3 protein: CASSPKIGTPGNEQYF
D gene: .; clone size: .; J gene: TRBJ1-5; V gene: TRBV27; CDR3 DNA: TGTGCCAGCAGTTTTATAGGGTATAGCAATCAGCCCCAGCATTTT; CDR3 protein: CASSFIGYSNQPQHF
D gene: TRBD1; clone size: .; J gene: TRBJ2-5; V gene: TRBV25-1; CDR3 DNA: TGTGCCAGCAGTGATCGAGGGGGCCGAGTTAGGGAGACCCAGTACTTC; CDR3 protein: CASSDRGGRVRETQYF
D gene: TRBD1; clone size: few; J gene: TRBJ2-1; V gene: TRBV7-9; CDR3 DNA: TGTGCCAGCAGCCCTACAGGGGGCAATGAGCAGTTCTTC; CDR3 protein: CASSPTGGNEQFF
D gene: .; clone size: few; J gene: TRBJ2-1; V gene: TRBV6-1; CDR3 DNA: TGTGCCAGCAGTACCGGGGTGGGGGAGAACAATGAGCAGTTCTTC; CDR3 protein: CASSTGVGENNEQFF
D gene: .; clone size: .; J gene: TRBJ2-3; V gene: TRBV29-1; CDR3 DNA: TGCAGCGCCGTGGGCGGGTCCACAGATACGCAGTATTTT; CDR3 protein: CSAVGGSTDTQYF
D gene: .; clone size: few; J gene: TRBJ2-5; V gene: TRBV29-1; CDR3 DNA: TGCAGCGTTCTGTCTCAAGAGACCCAGTACTTC; CDR3 protein: CSVLSQETQYF
D gene: .; clone size: .; J gene: TRBJ2-5; V gene: TRBV20-1; CDR3 DNA: TGCAGTGCTATGAAGGGTAGAGAGACCCAGTACTTC; CDR3 protein: CSAMKGRETQYF
D gene: .; clone size: few; J gene: TRBJ2-1; V gene: TRBV4-3; CDR3 DNA: TGCGCCAGCAGCCAAGACCAAGGAAGCAATGAGCAGTTCTTC; CDR3 protein: CASSQDQGSNEQFF
D gene: TRBD2; clone size: many; J gene: TRBJ2-1; V gene: TRBV6-1; CDR3 DNA: TGTGCCAGCAGCCCCTTTAGCGGGTTCTCCTACAATGAGCAGTTCTTC; CDR3 protein: CASSPFSGFSYNEQFF
D gene: TRBD1; clone size: .; J gene: TRBJ2-7; V gene: TRBV20-1; CDR3 DNA: TGCAGTGCTCGCCACCCCGACAGGGGGAAATACGAGCAGTACTTC; CDR3 protein: CSARHPDRGKYEQYF
D gene: .; clone size: few; J gene: TRBJ2-1; V gene: TRBV5-1; CDR3 DNA: TGCGCCAGCAGTTCGAACTACAATGAGCAGTTCTTC; CDR3 protein: CASSSNYNEQFF
D gene: .; clone size: .; J gene: TRBJ1-5; V gene: TRBV10-3; CDR3 DNA: TGTGCCACCCGACTCGGGGGTCGATATAGCAATCAGCCCCAGCATTTT; CDR3 protein: CATRLGGRYSNQPQHF